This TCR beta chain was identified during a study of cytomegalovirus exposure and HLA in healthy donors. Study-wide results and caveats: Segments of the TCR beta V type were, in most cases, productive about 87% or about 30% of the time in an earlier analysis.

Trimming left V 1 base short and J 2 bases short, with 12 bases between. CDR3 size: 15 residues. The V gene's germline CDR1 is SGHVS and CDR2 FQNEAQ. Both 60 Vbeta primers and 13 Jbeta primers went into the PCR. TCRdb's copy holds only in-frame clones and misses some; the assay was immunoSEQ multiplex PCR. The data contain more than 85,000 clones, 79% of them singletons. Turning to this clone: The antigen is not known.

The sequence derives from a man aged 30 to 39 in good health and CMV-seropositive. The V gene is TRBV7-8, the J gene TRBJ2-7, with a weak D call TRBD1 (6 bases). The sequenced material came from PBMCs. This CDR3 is CASSLVQGSPYEQYF. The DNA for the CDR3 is TGTGCCAGCAGCTTAGTTCAGGGGAGTCCCTACGAGCAGTACTTC.